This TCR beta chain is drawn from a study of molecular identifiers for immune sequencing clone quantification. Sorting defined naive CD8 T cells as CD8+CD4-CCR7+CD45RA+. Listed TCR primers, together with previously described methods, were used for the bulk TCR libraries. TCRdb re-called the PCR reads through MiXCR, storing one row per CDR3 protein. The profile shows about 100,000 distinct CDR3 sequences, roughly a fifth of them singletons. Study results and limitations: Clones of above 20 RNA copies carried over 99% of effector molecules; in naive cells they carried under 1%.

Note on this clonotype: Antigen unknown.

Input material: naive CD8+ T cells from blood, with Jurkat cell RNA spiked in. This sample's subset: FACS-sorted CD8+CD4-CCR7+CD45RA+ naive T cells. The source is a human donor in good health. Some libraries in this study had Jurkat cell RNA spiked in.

The CDR3 loop reads CASSKTGTGELFF. The CDR3 DNA follows: TGTGCCAGCTCCAAAACAGGGACCGGGGAGCTGTTTTTT. The V gene is TRBV6-4, the J gene TRBJ2-2, with a possible D match to TRBD1 (6 bases). CDR1 is MRHNA, CDR2 SNTAGT, per germline. The CDR3 consists of 13 residues. Trimming pared 8 bases from V and 5 bases from J, leaving 12 bases between.